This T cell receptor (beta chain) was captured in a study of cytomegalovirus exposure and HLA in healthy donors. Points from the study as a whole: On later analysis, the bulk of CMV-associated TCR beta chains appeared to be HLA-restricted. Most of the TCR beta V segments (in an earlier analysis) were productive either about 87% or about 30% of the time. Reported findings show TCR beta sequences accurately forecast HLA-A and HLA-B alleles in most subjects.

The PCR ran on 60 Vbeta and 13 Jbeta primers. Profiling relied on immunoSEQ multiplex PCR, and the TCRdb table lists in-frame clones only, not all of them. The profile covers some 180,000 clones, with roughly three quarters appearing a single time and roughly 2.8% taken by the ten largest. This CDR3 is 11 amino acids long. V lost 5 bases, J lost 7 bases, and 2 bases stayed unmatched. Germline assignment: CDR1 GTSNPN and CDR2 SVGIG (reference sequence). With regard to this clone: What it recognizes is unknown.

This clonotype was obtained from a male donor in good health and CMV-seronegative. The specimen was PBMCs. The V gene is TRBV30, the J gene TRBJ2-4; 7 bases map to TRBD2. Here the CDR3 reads CAWEGGNIQYF. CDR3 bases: TGTGCCTGGGAGGGAGGGAACATTCAGTACTTC.